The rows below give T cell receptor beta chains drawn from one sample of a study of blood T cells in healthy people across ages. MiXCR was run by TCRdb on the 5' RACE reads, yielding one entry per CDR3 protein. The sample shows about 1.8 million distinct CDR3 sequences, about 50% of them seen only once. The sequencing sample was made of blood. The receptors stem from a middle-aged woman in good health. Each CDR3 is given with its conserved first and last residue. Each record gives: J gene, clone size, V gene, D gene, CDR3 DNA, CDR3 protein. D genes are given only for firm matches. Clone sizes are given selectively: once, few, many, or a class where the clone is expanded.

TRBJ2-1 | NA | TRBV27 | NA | TGTGCCAGCAGTTTATCTTTCACGAGCTCCTACAATGAGCAGTTCTTC | CASSLSFTSSYNEQFF
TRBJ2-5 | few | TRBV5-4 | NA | TGTGCCAGCAGCGGTCCTGGGCAGACCCAGTACTTC | CASSGPGQTQYF
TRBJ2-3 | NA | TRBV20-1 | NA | TGCAGTGCTGCGTTGCGGCCCACAGATACGCAGTATTTT | CSAALRPTDTQYF
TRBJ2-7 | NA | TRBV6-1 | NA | TGTGCCAGCAGCAGACAGTATACCTACGAGCAGTACTTC | CASSRQYTYEQYF
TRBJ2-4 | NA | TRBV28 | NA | TGTGCCAGCAGCGGTAGCAGAGCCAAAAACATTCAGTACTTC | CASSGSRAKNIQYF
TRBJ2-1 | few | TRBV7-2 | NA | TGTGCCAGCAGCTTAGCGAGTCCAGGGGGCGGGGGACAGTTCTTC | CASSLASPGGGGQFF
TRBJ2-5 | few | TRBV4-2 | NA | TGTGCCAGCAGCCTCTCGGTCTTAACGGGGGAGACCCAGTACTTC | CASSLSVLTGETQYF
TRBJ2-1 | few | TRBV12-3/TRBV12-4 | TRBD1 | TGTGCCAGCAGCGTGAGGGACAGGGAGAATGAGCAGTTCTTC | CASSVRDRENEQFF
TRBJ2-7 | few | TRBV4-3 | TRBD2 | TGCGCCAGCAGCCAAGATTTAAGGACTAGCGGTTCCTACGAGCAGTACTTC | CASSQDLRTSGSYEQYF
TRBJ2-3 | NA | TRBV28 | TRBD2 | TGTGCCAGCACTAGCGGGGGGCTCGGCACAGATACGCAGTATTTT | CASTSGGLGTDTQYF
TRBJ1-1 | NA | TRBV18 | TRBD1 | TGTGCCAGCTCACCGGGACAGGGGGCTGCGAACACTGAAGCTTTCTTT | CASSPGQGAANTEAFF
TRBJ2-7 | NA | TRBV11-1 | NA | TGTGCCAGCAGCTTAGCACAGGACAGCTTCTACGAGCAGTACTTC | CASSLAQDSFYEQYF
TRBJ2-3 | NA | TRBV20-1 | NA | TGCAGTGCTAGGGAATCGGGCTGGAGTCAGGGTCTAACAGATACGCAGTATTTT | CSARESGWSQGLTDTQYF
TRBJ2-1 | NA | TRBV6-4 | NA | TGTGCCAGCAGTGACTCGGGTTTCGGCAATGAGCAGTTCTTC | CASSDSGFGNEQFF
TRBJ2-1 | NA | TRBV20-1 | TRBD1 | TGCAGTGCCGCGACAGGGAACCACAATGAGCAGTTCTTC | CSAATGNHNEQFF
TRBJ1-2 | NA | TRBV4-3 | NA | TGCGCCAGCAGCCCTGGGATGGGGAACTATGGCTACACCTTC | CASSPGMGNYGYTF
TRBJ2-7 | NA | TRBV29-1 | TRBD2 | TGCAGCGTTGTTTGGAGCGGCGGGGGGGCATCCTACAATGAGCAGTACTTC | CSVVWSGGGASYNEQYF
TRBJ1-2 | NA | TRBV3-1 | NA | TGTGCCAGCAGCCAAAGAAGATCGCCGGGAGGCCCGAGAAATGGCTACACCTTC | CASSQRRSPGGPRNGYTF
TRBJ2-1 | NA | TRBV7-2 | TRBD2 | TGTGCCAGCACCCTGAAGACTAGCACCTACAATGAGCAGTTCTTC | CASTLKTSTYNEQFF
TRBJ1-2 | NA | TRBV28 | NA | TGTGCCAGCAATCAGGGCTCGTTAGGCTACACCTTC | CASNQGSLGYTF
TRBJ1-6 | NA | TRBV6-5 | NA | TGTGCCAGCAGTTACCGACAGCCTAGGAGCTCCTATAATTCACCCCTCCACTTT | CASSYRQPRSSYNSPLHF
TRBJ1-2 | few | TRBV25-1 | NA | TGTGCCAGCAGTGAAGGAACCCGCCTCGGAGCTAACTATGGCTACACCTTC | CASSEGTRLGANYGYTF
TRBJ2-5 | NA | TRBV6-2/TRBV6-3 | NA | TGTGCCAGCAGTTACCGACAGGCCCAAGGGACCCAGTACTTC | CASSYRQAQGTQYF
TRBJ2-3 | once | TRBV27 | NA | TGTGCCAGCAGTTTAACCCCTAGGGGGTGGGGCACAGATACGCAGTATTTT | CASSLTPRGWGTDTQYF
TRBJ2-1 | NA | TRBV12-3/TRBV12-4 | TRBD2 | TGTGCCAGCAGGGAGCGGGGGGGCTCCTACAATGAGCAGTTCTTC | CASRERGGSYNEQFF
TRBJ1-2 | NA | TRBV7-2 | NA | TGTGCCAGCAGCTCTCAGGGACTTCGGAAAGGCTACACCTTC | CASSSQGLRKGYTF
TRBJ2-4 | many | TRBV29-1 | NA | TGCAGCGTTCGGAGCAAGGTCCAAATTCAGTACTTC | CSVRSKVQIQYF
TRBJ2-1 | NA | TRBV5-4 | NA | TGTGCCAGCAGCTCGCAGGGTCCCGTGGCGGGGTTGGCAGCTGGGAATGGGAATGAGCAGTTCTTC | CASSSQGPVAGLAAGNGNEQFF
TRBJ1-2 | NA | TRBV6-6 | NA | TGTGCCAGCAGTTATAAGGTGGGGGCCCGGGCTGCTGGCTACACCTTC | CASSYKVGARAAGYTF
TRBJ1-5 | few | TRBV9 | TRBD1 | TGTGCCAGCAGCGCACAGGGGGCCAGCAATCAGCCCCAGCATTTT | CASSAQGASNQPQHF
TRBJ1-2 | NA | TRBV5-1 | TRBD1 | TGCGCCAGCAGCGAGGACAGGGGAGTCCCTTATGGCTACACCTTC | CASSEDRGVPYGYTF
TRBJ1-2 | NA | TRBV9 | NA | TGTGCCAGCAGCGTAGTCTTCGGATCCTATGGCTACACCTTC | CASSVVFGSYGYTF
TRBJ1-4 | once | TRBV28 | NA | TGTGCCAGCAGTTTCTTCGGGGAGGGGAGTGAAAAACTGTTTTTT | CASSFFGEGSEKLFF
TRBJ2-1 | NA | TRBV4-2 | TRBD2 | TGTGCCAGCAGCCAATCACTAGCGGGGGGGCCATACAATGGGCAGTTCTTC | CASSQSLAGGPYNGQFF
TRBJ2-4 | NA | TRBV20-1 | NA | TGTAGTGCTAGTGGCGGAGCCAGAAACATTCAGTACTTC | CSASGGARNIQYF
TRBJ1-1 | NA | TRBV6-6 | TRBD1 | TGTGCCAGCAGTCGTGACAGGGGAAGGCACACTGAAGCTTTCTTT | CASSRDRGRHTEAFF
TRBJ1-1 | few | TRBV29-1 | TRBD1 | TGCAGCGGAGGACAGGGGTTGGCTGAAGCTTTCTTT | CSGGQGLAEAFF
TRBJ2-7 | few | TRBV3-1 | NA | TGTGCCAGCAGCCCCTGGGGCAACTCCTACGAGCAGTACTTC | CASSPWGNSYEQYF
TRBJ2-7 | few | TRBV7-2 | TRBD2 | TGTGCCAGCAGCGCGGGACTAGCGACGGACGAGCAGTACTTC | CASSAGLATDEQYF
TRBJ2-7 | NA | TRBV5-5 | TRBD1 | TGTGCCAGCAGCGTGCCCGGGACAGGTGTCTCCTACGAGCAGTACTTC | CASSVPGTGVSYEQYF
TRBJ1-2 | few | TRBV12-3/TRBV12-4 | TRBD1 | TGTGCCAGCATAGAACTGGGACAGGATGGCTACACCTTC | CASIELGQDGYTF
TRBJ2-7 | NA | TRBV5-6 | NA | TGTGCCAGCAGCTTGGCCTACGGGGGCGCCTCCTACGAGCAGTACTTC | CASSLAYGGASYEQYF
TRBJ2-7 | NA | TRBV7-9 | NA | TGTGCCAGCAGCCCGGAGAATCATGGCGAGCAGTACTTC | CASSPENHGEQYF
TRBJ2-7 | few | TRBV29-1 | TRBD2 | TGCAGCGTCCCGGGGGGGATTCACGACGAGCAGTACTTC | CSVPGGIHDEQYF